The clone carrying this TCR beta chain was counted at least ten times. Its cognate antigen is unknown. This sample was taken from a study of T cells in Graves' hyperthyroidism and ophthalmopathy. The CDR3 contains 16 residues. The germline CDR1 and CDR2 sequences are MNHEY and SMNVEV (reference sequence). Trimming at V came to 5 bases and at J to 4 bases, leaving 11 bases not matched to a gene. It was RNA transcripts that yielded the amplified TCR beta CDR3 regions. Using the HTBI primer set, a first-round RT-PCR was run on the TCR CDR3. MiXCR, run by TCRdb on the multiplex PCR reads, gives a single entry per CDR3 protein. In the table there are some 320,000 distinct CDR3 sequences, approximately 15% of which are singletons. General study results and limits: Model-based prediction identified ophthalmopathy a median around 6.7 months prior to its onset.

The diagnoses drew upon clinical symptoms, serum thyroxine and TRAb, thyroid ultrasound and orbital computed tomography. The source of the PBMCs was 8.5 to 10 ml of fresh peripheral blood. This sequence was found in a woman between 40 and 55 years old with Graves' ophthalmopathy. The chain uses TRBV27 and TRBJ2-7; 10 bases align to TRBD2. The sample was blood. CDR3 sequence (DNA): TGTGCCAGCAGTCCTCTCCTAAGCGGGGGGGTATACGAGCAGTACTTC. It codes for CASSPLLSGGVYEQYF.